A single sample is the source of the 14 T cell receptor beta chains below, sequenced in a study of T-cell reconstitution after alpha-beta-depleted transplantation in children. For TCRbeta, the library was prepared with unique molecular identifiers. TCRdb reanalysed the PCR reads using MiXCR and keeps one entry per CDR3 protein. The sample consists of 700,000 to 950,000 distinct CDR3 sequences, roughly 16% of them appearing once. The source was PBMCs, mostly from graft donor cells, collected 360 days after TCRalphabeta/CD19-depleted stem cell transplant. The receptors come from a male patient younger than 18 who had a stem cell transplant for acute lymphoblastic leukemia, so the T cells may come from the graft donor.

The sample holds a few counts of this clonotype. CDR3 coding DNA: TGTGCCAGCTCACCAATGTCAGATACGCAGTATTTT. It translates to CASSPMSDTQYF. V and J are TRBV18 and TRBJ2-3; D call uncertain. Germline assignment: CDR1 KGHSH and CDR2 LQKENI. This CDR3 spans 12 amino acids. Trimming cost V 2 bases and J 4 bases, with 4 bases left between them.

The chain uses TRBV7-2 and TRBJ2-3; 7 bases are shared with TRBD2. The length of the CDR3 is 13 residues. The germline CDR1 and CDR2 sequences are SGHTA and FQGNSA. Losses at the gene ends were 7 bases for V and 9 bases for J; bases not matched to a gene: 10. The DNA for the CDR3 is TGTGCCAGCACTGAGGGACTATCAGGCACGCAGTATTTT. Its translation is CASTEGLSGTQYF.

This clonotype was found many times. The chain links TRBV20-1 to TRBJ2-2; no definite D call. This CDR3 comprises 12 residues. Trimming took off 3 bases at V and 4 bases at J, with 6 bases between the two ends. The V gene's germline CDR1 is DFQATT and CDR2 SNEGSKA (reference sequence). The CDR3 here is CSARSSTGELFF. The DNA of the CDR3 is TGCAGTGCTAGGAGTAGCACCGGGGAGCTGTTTTTT.

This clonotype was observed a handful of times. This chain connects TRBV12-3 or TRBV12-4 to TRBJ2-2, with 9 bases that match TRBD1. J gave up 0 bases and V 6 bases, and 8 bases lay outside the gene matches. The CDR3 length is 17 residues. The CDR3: CASSRTGELANTGELFF. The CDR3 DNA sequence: TGTGCCAGCAGCAGGACAGGGGAATTGGCGAACACCGGGGAGCTGTTTTTT.

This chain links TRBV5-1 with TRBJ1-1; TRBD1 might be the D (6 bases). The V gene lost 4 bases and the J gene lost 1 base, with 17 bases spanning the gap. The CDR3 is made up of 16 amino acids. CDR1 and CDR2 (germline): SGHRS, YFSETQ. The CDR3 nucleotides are TGCGCCAGCAGCCCTGGGCTGGTGACAGGGAACACTGAAGCTTTCTTT. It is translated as CASSPGLVTGNTEAFF.

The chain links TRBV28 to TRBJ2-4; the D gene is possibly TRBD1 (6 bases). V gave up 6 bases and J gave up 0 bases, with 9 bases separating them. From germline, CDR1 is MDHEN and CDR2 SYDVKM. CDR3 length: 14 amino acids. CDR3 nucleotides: TGTGCCAGCAGCGTACAGGGAGCCAAAAACATTCAGTACTTC. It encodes CASSVQGAKNIQYF.

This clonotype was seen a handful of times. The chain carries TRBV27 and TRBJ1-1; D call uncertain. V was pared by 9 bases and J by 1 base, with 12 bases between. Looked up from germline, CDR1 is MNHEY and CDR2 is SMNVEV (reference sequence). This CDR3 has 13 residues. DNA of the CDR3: TGTGCCAGTCGTTTCACTGGGAACACTGAAGCTTTCTTT. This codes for CASRFTGNTEAFF.

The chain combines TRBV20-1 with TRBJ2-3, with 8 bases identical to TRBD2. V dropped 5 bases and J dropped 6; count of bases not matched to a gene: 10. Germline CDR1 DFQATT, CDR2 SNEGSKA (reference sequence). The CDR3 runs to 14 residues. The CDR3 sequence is CSAGRGSGMDTQYF. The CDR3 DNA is TGCAGTGCTGGTCGGGGTAGCGGGATGGATACGCAGTATTTT.

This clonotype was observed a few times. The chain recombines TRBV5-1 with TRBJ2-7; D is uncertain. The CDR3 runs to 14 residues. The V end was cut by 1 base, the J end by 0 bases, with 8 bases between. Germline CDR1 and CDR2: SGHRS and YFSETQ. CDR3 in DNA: TGCGCCAGCAGCTTGAAACTCAGCTCCTACGAGCAGTACTTC. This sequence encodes CASSLKLSSYEQYF.

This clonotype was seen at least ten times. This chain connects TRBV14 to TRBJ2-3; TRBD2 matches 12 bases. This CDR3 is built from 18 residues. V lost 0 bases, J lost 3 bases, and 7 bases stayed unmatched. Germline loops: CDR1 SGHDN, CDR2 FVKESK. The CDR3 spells CASSQDKGLAGVTDTQYF. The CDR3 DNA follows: TGTGCCAGCAGCCAAGACAAGGGACTAGCGGGTGTTACAGATACGCAGTATTTT. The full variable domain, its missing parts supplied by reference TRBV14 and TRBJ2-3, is EAGVTQFPSHSVIEKGQTVTLRCDPISGHDNLYWYRRVMGKEIKFLLHFVKESKQDESGMPNNRFLAERTGGTYSTLKVQPAELEDSGVYFCASSQDKGLAGVTDTQYFGPGTRLTVL.

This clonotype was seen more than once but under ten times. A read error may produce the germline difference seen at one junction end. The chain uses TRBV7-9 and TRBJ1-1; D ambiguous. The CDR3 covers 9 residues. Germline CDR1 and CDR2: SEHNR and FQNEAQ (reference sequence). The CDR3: CASSWEGLF. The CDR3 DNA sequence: TGTGCCAGCAGCTGGGAAGGTCTCTTT.

The CDR3 loop reads CASSARGNNQPQHF. CDR3 nucleotides: TGTGCCAGCAGTGCCAGGGGGAACAATCAGCCCCAGCATTTT. This chain connects TRBV6-1 to TRBJ1-5; the match to TRBD1 covers 7 bases. CDR1 is MNHNS, CDR2 SASEGT, per germline. After removal of 4 bases from V and 3 bases from J, the junction contained 3 bases not matched to a gene. This CDR3 spans 14 amino acids.

CDR3 protein: CASSPGGVGTDTQYF. The CDR3 DNA sequence: TGCGCCAGCAGCCCTGGGGGAGTTGGCACAGATACGCAGTATTTT. The rearrangement joins TRBV5-1 to TRBJ2-3; possibly TRBD1 or TRBD2 for D (5 bases each). Germline lookup yields CDR1 SGHRS and CDR2 YFSETQ. The CDR3 totals 15 residues. The ends were cut back, 4 bases at V and 1 base at J, with 13 bases in the middle.

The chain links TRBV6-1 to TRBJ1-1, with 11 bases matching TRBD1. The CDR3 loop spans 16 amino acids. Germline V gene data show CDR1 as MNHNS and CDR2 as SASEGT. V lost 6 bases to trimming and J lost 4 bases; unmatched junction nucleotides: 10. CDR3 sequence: CASRWDRGDWITEAFF. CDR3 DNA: TGTGCCAGCAGGTGGGACAGGGGGGATTGGATCACTGAAGCTTTCTTT.